The 25 T cell receptor beta chains below come from one sample, sequenced in a study of blood T cell repertoires in COVID-19. The data were produced by immunoSEQ multiplex PCR, yet TCRdb's version contains in-frame clones alone and is incomplete. Of fewer than 250,000 clones detected, over 80% appear once; the ten largest clones hold less than 0.9%. The sample was PBMCs or T cells enriched from blood (not recorded which). The source is a man aged 50-60 years who had been exposed to COVID-19.

V usage is TRBV6-6 and J usage is TRBJ1-2; 8 bases fit TRBD1. CDR1 and CDR2 (germline): MNHNY, SVGAGI (reference sequence). J was trimmed by 5 bases and V by 6 bases; bases with no gene match: 8. This CDR3 has 14 residues. CDR3 in DNA: TGTGCCAGCAGAATACAGGGGGTCAGATATGGCTACACCTTC. Protein sequence: CASRIQGVRYGYTF.

The rearrangement joins TRBV27 to TRBJ2-7; no clear D. Looked up from germline, CDR1 is MNHEY and CDR2 is SMNVEV (reference sequence). The V end was cut by 8 bases, the J end by 0 bases, with 14 bases between. The CDR3 totals 14 residues. Written as DNA, the CDR3 is TGTGCCAGCCGCTCAATACAGAGCTCCTACGAGCAGTACGTC. Protein: CASRSIQSSYEQYV.

The chain uses TRBV7-2 and TRBJ1-3; 7 bases line up with TRBD1. The germline V gene has CDR1 SGHTA and CDR2 FQGNSA. CDR3 size: 15 residues. Trimming took 5 bases from V and 2 from J; bases not matched to a gene: 6. The DNA for the CDR3 is TGTGCCAGCAGCGTACAGGGGAGTGCTGGAAACACCATATATTTT. Translated: CASSVQGSAGNTIYF.

This clone was seen just once. The chain has TRBV4-1 and TRBJ1-1, with TRBD1 as a possible D gene (6 bases). Germline CDR1 reads MGHRA; CDR2 reads YSYEKL. The CDR3 covers 16 residues. Trimming took 4 bases from V and 3 from J, leaving 18 bases between them. For the CDR3, the DNA is TGCGCCAGCAGCCGGGGGCAAGGTAGGACCGACACTGAAGCTTTCTTT. Protein product: CASSRGQGRTDTEAFF.

The J gene is TRBJ2-5, the V gene TRBV28; possibly TRBD1 for D (6 bases). Trimming left V 2 bases short and J 7 bases short, with 20 bases between. The length of the CDR3 is 16 residues. Germline V lookup: CDR1 MDHEN, CDR2 SYDVKM. CDR3 in amino acids: CASSLTPGTSSSTQYF. The CDR3 nucleotides are TGTGCCAGCAGTTTAACCCCTGGGACATCTTCCTCGACCCAGTACTTC.

This clone was observed a single time. The V and J genes are TRBV3-1 (or the pseudogene TRBV3-2) and TRBJ1-4; D unclear. Trimming removed 4 bases from V and 2 bases from J, with 14 bases in between. The CDR3 covers 16 residues. Germline V gene lookup returns CDR1 LGHDT and CDR2 YNNKEL (reference sequence). CDR3 nucleotides: TGTGCCAGCAGCCCCTGGGAGGGTACGACTAATGAAAAACTGTTTTTT. It yields the protein CASSPWEGTTNEKLFF.

The chain links TRBV3-1 (or the pseudogene TRBV3-2) to TRBJ1-2, with D possibly being TRBD1 (6 bases). Trimming pared 6 bases from V and 7 bases from J, leaving 18 bases between. The CDR3 extends over 14 amino acids. Looked up from germline, CDR1 is LGHDT and CDR2 is YNNKEL (reference sequence). DNA of the CDR3: TGTGCCAGCAGGTACAGGGTCGATGTGGGTGGCTACACCTTC. Protein sequence: CASRYRVDVGGYTF.

The gene calls are TRBV28 and TRBJ1-5; D remains unclear. The V and J ends lost 5 bases and 5 bases respectively, with 4 bases between them. The CDR3 runs to 11 residues. Germline-derived CDR1 and CDR2 are MDHEN and SYDVKM. CDR3 nucleotide sequence: TGTGCCAGCAGTATAGATCAGCCCCAGCATTTT. The encoded protein is CASSIDQPQHF.

The V and J genes are TRBV5-1 and TRBJ2-3; 7 bases match TRBD2. Germline values: CDR1 SGHRS, CDR2 YFSETQ. J gave up 2 bases and V 0 bases, and 15 bases lay outside the gene matches. This CDR3 is built from 19 residues. The CDR3 bases are TGCGCCAGCAGCTTGGGTACGGGGACTACCGGGACCCCCACAGATACGCAGTATTTT. Its translation is CASSLGTGTTGTPTDTQYF.

The chain employs TRBV12-3 or TRBV12-4 and TRBJ2-5; 7 bases map to TRBD1. CDR3 size: 13 residues. Unmatched junction bases numbered 6, after V lost 5 bases and J lost 6 bases. Here the CDR3 reads CASSPPGQKTQYF. CDR3 sequence (DNA): TGTGCCAGCAGTCCTCCGGGACAGAAGACCCAGTACTTC.

The chain combines TRBV29-1 with TRBJ2-2; 8 nucleotides align to TRBD1. J gave up 0 bases and V 6 bases, and 6 bases lay outside the gene matches. The CDR3 is 15 amino acids. Germline values: CDR1 SQVTM, CDR2 ANQGSEA. In DNA, the CDR3 is TGCAGCGTCCCCACAGGGGGGTCGAACACCGGGGAGCTGTTTTTT. This codes for CSVPTGGSNTGELFF.

The J gene is TRBJ2-2, the V gene TRBV7-9; 8 positions match TRBD2. This CDR3 spans 16 amino acids. V trimming: 7 bases; J trimming: 0 bases; junction bases outside the gene matches: 7. CDR1 and CDR2 from the germline V gene are SEHNR and FQNEAQ (reference sequence). The CDR3 protein is CASTEREGANTGELFF. The CDR3 DNA sequence: TGTGCCAGCACGGAACGGGAGGGGGCGAACACCGGGGAGCTGTTTTTT.

The chain's CDR3 is CASRRTGHGYTF. CDR3 nucleotide sequence: TGTGCCAGCCGTCGGACAGGTCATGGCTACACCTTC. This chain connects TRBV2 to TRBJ1-2, with 7 bases matching TRBD1. Unmatched junction bases numbered 6, after V lost 8 bases and J lost 6 bases. Germline-derived CDR1 and CDR2 are SNHLY and FYNNEI. The CDR3 is 12 amino acids.

The chain carries TRBV18 and TRBJ2-1, with 7 nucleotides matching TRBD2. Germline CDR1 KGHSH, CDR2 LQKENI. With V trimmed by 3 bases and J by 6 bases, 5 bases remained unmatched. The CDR3 extends over 14 amino acids. CDR3 protein: CASSPFSGSNEQFF. The CDR3 coding sequence is TGTGCCAGCTCACCGTTTAGCGGGTCCAATGAGCAGTTCTTC.

The chain joins TRBV18 to TRBJ1-5; D not resolved. Trimming took 3 bases from V and 6 from J, leaving 9 bases between them. Per germline, CDR1 KGHSH and CDR2 LQKENI. The CDR3 is 13 residues long. CDR3 DNA sequence: TGTGCCAGCTCACCGGTGAGGTTTCAGCCCCAGCATTTT. Protein sequence: CASSPVRFQPQHF.

V gene TRBV11-2 combines with J gene TRBJ2-1; 8 nucleotides agree with TRBD2. J lost 9 bases, V lost 5 bases, and 15 bases had no gene match. CDR3 length: 16 residues. Germline-derived CDR1 and CDR2 are SGHAT and FQNNGV. The DNA of the CDR3 is TGTGCCAGCAGCCAGCTGAGGGGACTAGGGGTTAGTGAGCAGTTCTTC. This gives the protein CASSQLRGLGVSEQFF.

The genes are TRBV27 and TRBJ1-5; possibly TRBD1 for D (6 bases). Germline values: CDR1 MNHEY, CDR2 SMNVEV (reference sequence). The V gene lost 6 bases and the J gene lost 0 bases, with 15 bases spanning the gap. This CDR3 contains 16 residues. CDR3 coding DNA: TGTGCCAGCAGGATGACAGGACTCCTTAGCAATCAGCCCCAGCATTTT. It translates to CASRMTGLLSNQPQHF.

J is TRBJ2-5 and V is TRBV11-3, with 12 bases lining up with TRBD2. Unmatched junction bases numbered 0, after V lost 2 bases and J lost 2 bases. Per the germline V gene, CDR1 is SGHNT and CDR2 is YENEEA. The CDR3 sequence is 15 residues long. DNA for the CDR3: TGTGCCAGCAGCTTACTAGCGGGGGGGCAAGAGACCCAGTACTTC. It is translated as CASSLLAGGQETQYF.

The chain joins TRBV9 to TRBJ1-1; D might be TRBD1 (5 bases). V was pared by 4 bases and J by 6 bases, with 7 bases between. The CDR3 sequence is 11 residues long. Germline V gives CDR1 SGDLS, CDR2 YYNGEE. The CDR3 coding sequence is TGTGCCAGCAGCAGGGGTTCTGAAGCTTTCTTT. Amino acids: CASSRGSEAFF.

CDR3 region: CASSPVGDEKLFF. CDR3 nucleotides: TGTGCCAGCTCACCAGTGGGAGATGAAAAACTGTTTTTT. The chain has TRBV18 and TRBJ1-4; D unclear. Germline-derived CDR1 and CDR2 are KGHSH and LQKENI. Trimming took 2 bases from V and 6 from J, leaving 7 bases between them. CDR3 length equals 13 residues.

V is TRBV28 and J is TRBJ1-5; 10 nucleotides match TRBD1. From germline, CDR1 is MDHEN and CDR2 SYDVKM. V was pared by 5 bases and J by 2 bases, with 9 bases of the junction left unmatched. This CDR3 has 17 residues. CDR3 loop: CASSPPGTGDGNQPQHF. The CDR3 coding sequence is TGTGCCAGCAGTCCGCCTGGGACAGGGGACGGCAATCAGCCCCAGCATTTT.

This clone appeared a single time. The chain recombines TRBV7-3 with TRBJ2-6, with D unclear. This CDR3 has 15 residues. The V end lost 0 bases, the J end lost 0 bases, and 3 bases lay between the germline ends. CDR1 and CDR2 (germline): SGHTA, FQGTGA. The CDR3 coding sequence is TGTGCCAGCAGCTTAACCGTCTCTGGGGCCAACGTCCTGACTTTC. This translates into CASSLTVSGANVLTF.

The genes are TRBV24-1 and TRBJ1-5; 7 nucleotides agree with TRBD1. Unmatched junction bases numbered 14, after V lost 5 bases and J lost 2 bases. Germline CDR1 reads KGHDR; CDR2 reads SFDVKD. This CDR3 has 18 residues. CDR3 region: CATSGPGQTTGGNQPQHF. The CDR3 nucleotides read TGTGCCACCAGTGGTCCGGGACAGACGACTGGGGGCAATCAGCCCCAGCATTTT.

The chain employs TRBV18 and TRBJ2-5; D unresolved. Looked up from germline, CDR1 is KGHSH and CDR2 is LQKENI. Deletions cut 0 bases from V and 4 bases from J, with 9 bases between. The CDR3 spans 14 residues. CDR3 DNA: TGTGCCAGCTCACCACCCGCGGCGCGAGAGACCCAGTACTTC. This codes for CASSPPAARETQYF.

Here the CDR3 reads CAISEGQGGEQYV. The CDR3 coding sequence is TGTGCCATCAGTGAGGGCCAGGGGGGCGAGCAGTACGTC. The chain couples TRBV10-3 to TRBJ2-7, with D perhaps matching TRBD1 (7 bases). Germline values: CDR1 ENHRY, CDR2 SYGVKD. The V and J ends lost 2 bases and 6 bases respectively, with 11 bases between them. The length of the CDR3 is 13 residues.